This T cell receptor (beta chain) comes out of a study of T cell responses to AZD1222 COVID-19 vaccine. Whole-study findings and limits: Increases in Spike-specific TCR breadth and depth were seen after two AZD1222 doses. Just six AZD1222 recipients tested seropositive at baseline. It should be noted that donors were predominantly white British and more often female, and clonal diversity was possibly underestimated. There were vaccine-associated CD4 TCRs across spike, dominant at 160-218 and 743-854.

Produced via immunoSEQ multiplex PCR; TCRdb's table is partial and in-frame only. The table includes about 140,000 clones, around 89% detected once. The CDR3 has 16 residues. Germline CDR1 is WNHNN and CDR2 is SYGVQD (reference sequence). Trimming removed 3 bases at V and 1 base at J, with 16 bases between. As for this clone: Its antigen is undetermined.

The clonotype comes from an adult in good health. The chain is built from TRBV10-1 and TRBJ2-7, with D uncertain. Sequenced material: peripheral blood, taken on day 0 of AZD1222 vaccination. The CDR3 coding sequence is TGCGCCAGCAGTGACCCCCGGCCATCCCCTTCCTACGAGCAGTACTTC. Encoded protein: CASSDPRPSPSYEQYF.